A selection of T cell receptor beta chains follows, all from one sample in a study of cytomegalovirus exposure and HLA in healthy donors. The data were produced by immunoSEQ multiplex PCR, yet TCRdb's version contains in-frame clones alone and is incomplete. Of about 140,000 clones listed, 70% to 85% are singletons. The sequenced material came from PBMCs. Source of these receptors: a man aged 25 to 40 in good health and CMV-seropositive. Each CDR3 is given with its conserved first and last residue. Each record gives: CDR3 DNA, CDR3 protein, D gene, clone size, V gene, J gene. The D gene is left open where the match is weak. For some rows the clone size is stated as once, few or many, or as a class when expanded; others skip it.

CDR3 DNA: TGTGCCAGCATTAGCGTGGGCTACACCTTC
CDR3 protein: CASISVGYTF
D gene: NA
clone size: NA
V gene: TRBV2
J gene: TRBJ1-2

CDR3 DNA: TGTGCCAGCAGCTTAATCGGACAGGGGGCTCACGAGCAGTACTTC
CDR3 protein: CASSLIGQGAHEQYF
D gene: TRBD1
clone size: NA
V gene: TRBV7-3
J gene: TRBJ2-7

CDR3 DNA: TGTGCCAGCAGCGTAGACGGTAGCCAGTACAATGAGCAGTTCTTC
CDR3 protein: CASSVDGSQYNEQFF
D gene: NA
clone size: NA
V gene: TRBV9
J gene: TRBJ2-1

CDR3 DNA: TGTGCCAGTAGTCCCGGGACTAGCGGGAGGGCCCTCCAGGAGACCCAGTACTTC
CDR3 protein: CASSPGTSGRALQETQYF
D gene: TRBD2
clone size: once
V gene: TRBV19
J gene: TRBJ2-5

CDR3 DNA: TGTGCCAGCAGCTTGGGTGGTGTCAGGGGGCCGGCTAATGAAAAACTGTTTTTT
CDR3 protein: CASSLGGVRGPANEKLFF
D gene: TRBD1
clone size: NA
V gene: TRBV5-4
J gene: TRBJ1-4

CDR3 DNA: TGTGCCAGCAATTCGGGGGACGGGATGAACACTGAAGCTTTCTTT
CDR3 protein: CASNSGDGMNTEAFF
D gene: NA
clone size: NA
V gene: TRBV6-6
J gene: TRBJ1-1

CDR3 DNA: TGTGCCAGCAGCTTGCGGGGGCAAGAGACCCAGTACTTC
CDR3 protein: CASSLRGQETQYF
D gene: NA
clone size: NA
V gene: TRBV5-4
J gene: TRBJ2-5

CDR3 DNA: TGTGCCAGCAGTTACGAGGAGGGTCGGGTAGCTTTCTTT
CDR3 protein: CASSYEEGRVAFF
D gene: NA
clone size: NA
V gene: TRBV6-5
J gene: TRBJ1-1

CDR3 DNA: TGCAGCGTTGAACCCTTGGCAGGGTGGGACACCTTC
CDR3 protein: CSVEPLAGWDTF
D gene: NA
clone size: NA
V gene: TRBV29-1
J gene: TRBJ1-2

CDR3 DNA: TGTGCCAGCAGCTTAAGTCCAGGGGTGGGAAACGAGCAGTACTTC
CDR3 protein: CASSLSPGVGNEQYF
D gene: NA
clone size: NA
V gene: TRBV7-7
J gene: TRBJ2-7

CDR3 DNA: TGCAGCGTTGTTCGGGGAGAAGGCTACACCTTC
CDR3 protein: CSVVRGEGYTF
D gene: NA
clone size: NA
V gene: TRBV29-1
J gene: TRBJ1-2

CDR3 DNA: TGTGCCAGCAGCTTCGACAGTTCCTACGAGCAGTACTTC
CDR3 protein: CASSFDSSYEQYF
D gene: NA
clone size: once
V gene: TRBV7-6
J gene: TRBJ2-7

CDR3 DNA: TGTGCCAGCAGCCCCAACAGGGGGCAGAAAGGCTACACCTTC
CDR3 protein: CASSPNRGQKGYTF
D gene: TRBD1
clone size: NA
V gene: TRBV5-4
J gene: TRBJ1-2

CDR3 DNA: TGTGCCAGCTCACCGGGTGAGGTCGGCACTGAAGCTTTCTTT
CDR3 protein: CASSPGEVGTEAFF
D gene: NA
clone size: NA
V gene: TRBV18
J gene: TRBJ1-1

CDR3 DNA: TGTGCCAGCACCCCTCCCCAGGGAGGCACTGAAGCTTTCTTT
CDR3 protein: CASTPPQGGTEAFF
D gene: NA
clone size: NA
V gene: TRBV7-9
J gene: TRBJ1-1

CDR3 DNA: TGTGCCAGCAGAGGAACAGGGGGCGTGGTCGGCTACACCTTC
CDR3 protein: CASRGTGGVVGYTF
D gene: TRBD1
clone size: once
V gene: TRBV2
J gene: TRBJ1-2

CDR3 DNA: TGTGCCAGCAGTTACCGGTTGGTGGGGGCGTCTGGAAACACCATATATTTT
CDR3 protein: CASSYRLVGASGNTIYF
D gene: NA
clone size: NA
V gene: TRBV11-2
J gene: TRBJ1-3

CDR3 DNA: TGTGCCTGGGGCACCCCGGACAGGGCTGTTGAAGCTTTCTTT
CDR3 protein: CAWGTPDRAVEAFF
D gene: TRBD1
clone size: NA
V gene: TRBV30
J gene: TRBJ1-1

CDR3 DNA: TGCGCCAGCAGCCCCGGACAGGGGTTGGACGAGCAGTACTTC
CDR3 protein: CASSPGQGLDEQYF
D gene: TRBD1
clone size: NA
V gene: TRBV10-1
J gene: TRBJ2-7

CDR3 DNA: TGTGCCAGCAGCCATGCTGGTGGGCCAGCAGGGCAGTTCTTC
CDR3 protein: CASSHAGGPAGQFF
D gene: NA
clone size: once
V gene: TRBV7-9
J gene: TRBJ2-1

CDR3 DNA: TGTGCTAGTGGTGCCTCAGGGACAGCTTATGGCTACACCTTC
CDR3 protein: CASGASGTAYGYTF
D gene: TRBD1
clone size: NA
V gene: TRBV12-5
J gene: TRBJ1-2

CDR3 DNA: TGTGCCAGCAGGAGACAGGGGGAGCAGTTCTTC
CDR3 protein: CASRRQGEQFF
D gene: TRBD1
clone size: NA
V gene: TRBV7-9
J gene: TRBJ2-1

CDR3 DNA: TGTGCCAGCAGTCCCCAGGGGGCTGCGAATGGCTACACCTTC
CDR3 protein: CASSPQGAANGYTF
D gene: TRBD1
clone size: NA
V gene: TRBV2
J gene: TRBJ1-2

CDR3 DNA: TGCGCCAGCAGCTTGGACAGGGGAGACACCGGGGAGCTGTTTTTT
CDR3 protein: CASSLDRGDTGELFF
D gene: TRBD1
clone size: NA
V gene: TRBV5-1
J gene: TRBJ2-2

CDR3 DNA: TGCAGCGTTGGACAGGGGCTAGGCTATGGCTACACCTTC
CDR3 protein: CSVGQGLGYGYTF
D gene: TRBD1
clone size: once
V gene: TRBV29-1
J gene: TRBJ1-2

CDR3 DNA: TGTGCCAGCAGTTCGGGGTCTTTGGATACGCAGTATTTT
CDR3 protein: CASSSGSLDTQYF
D gene: NA
clone size: once
V gene: TRBV6-6
J gene: TRBJ2-3

CDR3 DNA: TGTGCCAGCAGCTTAAAACAGGGGGCATACAACGAGCAGTACTTC
CDR3 protein: CASSLKQGAYNEQYF
D gene: TRBD1
clone size: NA
V gene: TRBV5-4
J gene: TRBJ2-7

CDR3 DNA: TGTGCCAGCAGCTTAGGCCTAGCCGGGAATGAGCAGTTCTTC
CDR3 protein: CASSLGLAGNEQFF
D gene: NA
clone size: NA
V gene: TRBV7-2
J gene: TRBJ2-1

CDR3 DNA: TGTGCCAGCAGCTTGACGGGGGCGAACACCGGGGAGCTGTTTTTT
CDR3 protein: CASSLTGANTGELFF
D gene: NA
clone size: NA
V gene: TRBV7-3
J gene: TRBJ2-2

CDR3 DNA: TGCGCCAGCAGGGCGGGGGGCCCACGGCGCGAAGCTTTCTTT
CDR3 protein: CASRAGGPRREAFF
D gene: NA
clone size: NA
V gene: TRBV5-1
J gene: TRBJ1-1

CDR3 DNA: TGTGCCAGCTCACCAAAAGGGGACGAGCAGTACTTC
CDR3 protein: CASSPKGDEQYF
D gene: NA
clone size: NA
V gene: TRBV18
J gene: TRBJ2-7

CDR3 DNA: TGTGCCAGCAGATCCTGGACAGGGGCGCTCACCGGGGAGCTGTTTTTT
CDR3 protein: CASRSWTGALTGELFF
D gene: TRBD1
clone size: NA
V gene: TRBV13
J gene: TRBJ2-2

CDR3 DNA: TGCGCCAGCAGCTTGGGAGGGACAGGGCTGGGGACCCAGTACTTC
CDR3 protein: CASSLGGTGLGTQYF
D gene: TRBD1
clone size: NA
V gene: TRBV5-1
J gene: TRBJ2-5

CDR3 DNA: TGTGCCAGCAGCTTGGGTCCGGCTAGCAGCTCCTACAATGAGCAGTTCTTC
CDR3 protein: CASSLGPASSSYNEQFF
D gene: NA
clone size: NA
V gene: TRBV5-5
J gene: TRBJ2-1

CDR3 DNA: TGTGCCAGCAGCTGGAGCGGGACCCCCAGCTCTGGAAACACCATATATTTT
CDR3 protein: CASSWSGTPSSGNTIYF
D gene: NA
clone size: NA
V gene: TRBV7-2
J gene: TRBJ1-3

CDR3 DNA: TGCGCCAGCAGCCAAGATCGCGGTCGCGGTGGCTACACCTTC
CDR3 protein: CASSQDRGRGGYTF
D gene: NA
clone size: NA
V gene: TRBV4-3
J gene: TRBJ1-2

CDR3 DNA: TGTGCCAGCAGCCGTTTATACCAAGAGACCCAGTACTTC
CDR3 protein: CASSRLYQETQYF
D gene: NA
clone size: NA
V gene: TRBV7-2
J gene: TRBJ2-5

CDR3 DNA: TGCAGTGCCCCGGACAGGGAGGTTCAGTACTTC
CDR3 protein: CSAPDREVQYF
D gene: TRBD1
clone size: NA
V gene: TRBV20-1
J gene: TRBJ2-4

CDR3 DNA: TGTGCCTGGAGTGTTTCTACTAGCACAGATACGCAGTATTTT
CDR3 protein: CAWSVSTSTDTQYF
D gene: NA
clone size: NA
V gene: TRBV30
J gene: TRBJ2-3

CDR3 DNA: TGTGCCAGCAGCTCGGCCCTAGGCCATGAGCAGTTCTTC
CDR3 protein: CASSSALGHEQFF
D gene: NA
clone size: few
V gene: TRBV7-3
J gene: TRBJ2-1

CDR3 DNA: TGCGCCAGCAGCCAGGGAGTCCGGACCTTCTCTGGAAACACCATATATTTT
CDR3 protein: CASSQGVRTFSGNTIYF
D gene: NA
clone size: NA
V gene: TRBV4-1
J gene: TRBJ1-3

CDR3 DNA: TGTGCCAGCAGTTGGGAGGGTAACTATGGCTACACCTTC
CDR3 protein: CASSWEGNYGYTF
D gene: NA
clone size: NA
V gene: TRBV6-5
J gene: TRBJ1-2

CDR3 DNA: TGTGCCAGCAGCGTGACTAGCGGGTACCAAGAGACCCAGTACTTC
CDR3 protein: CASSVTSGYQETQYF
D gene: TRBD2
clone size: once
V gene: TRBV9
J gene: TRBJ2-5

CDR3 DNA: TGTGCCAGCAGTTACTCCAGGGTCACTCAAGAGACCCAGTACTTC
CDR3 protein: CASSYSRVTQETQYF
D gene: NA
clone size: NA
V gene: TRBV6-5
J gene: TRBJ2-5

CDR3 DNA: TGTGCCAGCAGCTCCCATACTCGAGCGGGGGGACCCAATGAGCAGTTCTTC
CDR3 protein: CASSSHTRAGGPNEQFF
D gene: TRBD2
clone size: NA
V gene: TRBV11-2
J gene: TRBJ2-1

CDR3 DNA: TGCGCCAGCAGCCCCGCGGGGACCGGTTCGAACACCGGGGAGCTGTTTTTT
CDR3 protein: CASSPAGTGSNTGELFF
D gene: NA
clone size: few
V gene: TRBV5-1
J gene: TRBJ2-2

CDR3 DNA: TGTGCCAGCTCACCAATACGGGACTTACCAGATACGCAGTATTTT
CDR3 protein: CASSPIRDLPDTQYF
D gene: NA
clone size: NA
V gene: TRBV18
J gene: TRBJ2-3

CDR3 DNA: TGTGCCAGCTCCCGGGACAGGCCTGACAATCAGCCCCAGCATTTT
CDR3 protein: CASSRDRPDNQPQHF
D gene: TRBD1
clone size: NA
V gene: TRBV18
J gene: TRBJ1-5

CDR3 DNA: TGTGCCAGCAGTGGAACAGGGGGCCGGTATACTGAAGCTTTCTTT
CDR3 protein: CASSGTGGRYTEAFF
D gene: TRBD1
clone size: few
V gene: TRBV6-1
J gene: TRBJ1-1

CDR3 DNA: TGTGCCAGCAGCCCCTCCCAGTCCAAACAAGAGACCCAGTACTTC
CDR3 protein: CASSPSQSKQETQYF
D gene: NA
clone size: NA
V gene: TRBV5-5
J gene: TRBJ2-5

CDR3 DNA: TGTGCCAGCAGCTCCGTCCTCTACGAGCAGTACTTC
CDR3 protein: CASSSVLYEQYF
D gene: NA
clone size: NA
V gene: TRBV7-6
J gene: TRBJ2-7

CDR3 DNA: TGCAGCGTTGAAAAGTTGGGCGGGGGGGCCACAGATACGCAGTATTTT
CDR3 protein: CSVEKLGGGATDTQYF
D gene: TRBD2
clone size: NA
V gene: TRBV29-1
J gene: TRBJ2-3

CDR3 DNA: TGTGCCAGCAGCCCCTATGGGTTGGCAGGGAACTATGGCTACACCTTC
CDR3 protein: CASSPYGLAGNYGYTF
D gene: NA
clone size: NA
V gene: TRBV5-8
J gene: TRBJ1-2

CDR3 DNA: TGTGCCAGTATCCGAAACCGAAGAGGGCAAGAGACCCAGTACTTC
CDR3 protein: CASIRNRRGQETQYF
D gene: NA
clone size: NA
V gene: TRBV19
J gene: TRBJ2-5

CDR3 DNA: TGTGCCAGCACCCCGGGACAGCGAGTTTTCTATGGCTACACCTTC
CDR3 protein: CASTPGQRVFYGYTF
D gene: TRBD1
clone size: NA
V gene: TRBV9
J gene: TRBJ1-2

CDR3 DNA: TGTGCCAGCAGAGAGACAGGGTCCCCGGGCGAGCAGTACTTC
CDR3 protein: CASRETGSPGEQYF
D gene: TRBD1
clone size: once
V gene: TRBV25-1
J gene: TRBJ2-7

CDR3 DNA: TGTGCCAGTAGGGTCCCGGACAGAAATTGGAACACTGAAGCTTTCTTT
CDR3 protein: CASRVPDRNWNTEAFF
D gene: NA
clone size: NA
V gene: TRBV19
J gene: TRBJ1-1

CDR3 DNA: TGTGCCAGCTCACCACCGGTCGTTAGGAACACTGAAGCTTTCTTT
CDR3 protein: CASSPPVVRNTEAFF
D gene: NA
clone size: NA
V gene: TRBV18
J gene: TRBJ1-1